This T cell receptor beta chain was recovered during a study of blood T cell repertoires in COVID-19. Study as a whole: Samples of COVID-19 (acute and convalescent) were obtained from the United States, Italy and Spain. PBMCs, B-cell-depleted T cells, or T cells were the source of the cDNA or gDNA that made up the material.

In the original processing: How many nucleated cells were present was estimated from reference gene primer amplification. The table came from immunoSEQ multiplex PCR; TCRdb's copy has only in-frame clones and leaves some out. Clonal size and the V and J genes are those of that table, whereas D and trimming came from the DNA. The sample comprises around 150,000 clones, over 70% of which are singletons, and about 5.2% rests with the top ten. Exposed volunteers were people who met a COVID-19 case within 2 weeks before study entry. The germline V gene has CDR1 LNHDA and CDR2 SQIVND (reference sequence). V dropped 6 bases and J dropped 2; count of bases not matched to a gene: 10. CDR3 length: 16 amino acids.

Input material: PBMCs or T cells enriched from blood (not recorded which). The V call is TRBV19, the J call TRBJ2-3; 8 bases align to TRBD2. The clonotype comes from a man between 65 and 85 years old who had been exposed to COVID-19. Here the CDR3 reads CASRNPGLATTDTQYF. CDR3 nucleotide sequence: TGTGCCAGTAGGAACCCCGGACTAGCCACCACAGATACGCAGTATTTT.